The rows below give T cell receptor beta chains drawn from one sample of a study of OX40 agonist ivuxolimab in advanced cancers. This table comes from immunoSEQ multiplex PCR, and its TCRdb copy is limited to in-frame clones, with some not included. The sample lists 30,000 to 45,000 clones, about 80% occurring once. The specimen was CD4+ or CD8+ T cells sorted from blood, collected in a trial of the OX40 agonist ivuxolimab. All receptors derive from an adult with an advanced solid tumor such as melanoma, head and neck, liver or kidney cancer. CDR3s include the opening cysteine and the closing phenylalanine or tryptophan. Each record gives: D gene, clone size, V gene, J gene, CDR3 DNA, CDR3 protein. D genes are given only for firm matches. Expanded clones are given a class, and other clones once, few, many or no size at all.

>TRBD2|NA|TRBV2|TRBJ2-7
TGTGCCAGCAGGACTAGCGGGAGAGTCGGCGAGCAGTACTTC
CASRTSGRVGEQYF
>TRBD1|NA|TRBV7-3|TRBJ2-1
TGTGCCAGCAGCCTAGACAGGGTGCATGAGCAGTTCTTC
CASSLDRVHEQFF
>NA|NA|TRBV7-2|TRBJ2-5
TGTGCCAGCAGCCCGCGGGAGACCCAGTACTTC
CASSPRETQYF
>NA|NA|TRBV6-6|TRBJ1-2
TGTGCCAGCAGTTACTCGACTAACTATGGCTACACCTTC
CASSYSTNYGYTF
>TRBD1|NA|TRBV19|TRBJ1-1
TGTGCCAGTAGTCGGACAGGGAACACTGAAGCTTTCTTT
CASSRTGNTEAFF
>TRBD1|NA|TRBV2|TRBJ1-5
TGTGCCAGCAGCCTCCCCTCCACGGGCAGGGGGGGCCAGCCCCAGCATTTT
CASSLPSTGRGGQPQHF
>NA|NA|TRBV11-2|TRBJ2-6
TGTGCCAGCAGCTTAAATATTGGATCTGGGGCCAACGTCCTGACTTTC
CASSLNIGSGANVLTF
>NA|NA|TRBV9|TRBJ2-7
TGTGCCAGCAGCGTGGGGGGCTCGTACGAGCAGTACTTC
CASSVGGSYEQYF
>TRBD2|NA|TRBV5-1|TRBJ2-2
TGCGCCAGCAGCTTATCGGGACTAGCGGGGACCGGGGAGCTGTTTTTT
CASSLSGLAGTGELFF
>NA|NA|TRBV18|TRBJ1-6
TGTGCCAGCTCTCAGGACACCGATAATTCACCCCTCCACTTT
CASSQDTDNSPLHF
>NA|NA|TRBV7-9|TRBJ2-5
TGTGCCAGCAGCTTTCCTGGAGAGACCCAGTACTTC
CASSFPGETQYF
>NA|NA|TRBV27|TRBJ2-1
TGTGCCAGCAGTTTAAATAGGGTTGAGCAGTTCTTC
CASSLNRVEQFF
>NA|few|TRBV19|TRBJ1-5
TGTGCCAGTAGGAGCAGGGAAATGGGCCAGCCCCAGCATTTT
CASRSREMGQPQHF
>NA|NA|TRBV7-3|TRBJ2-7
TGTGCCAGCAGCCTAGTGACCCAGAGCTCCTACGAGCAGTACTTC
CASSLVTQSSYEQYF
>TRBD1|NA|TRBV11-1|TRBJ2-3
TGTGCCAGCAGCTTATTCGACAGGGGCACAGATACGCAGTATTTT
CASSLFDRGTDTQYF
>NA|NA|TRBV28|TRBJ2-1
TGTGCCAGCAGTTTATATTTGACCGAGCAGTTCTTC
CASSLYLTEQFF
>NA|once|TRBV23-1|TRBJ2-7
TGCGCCAGCAGTCACCACTTCCGAGGGTACGAGCAGTACTTC
CASSHHFRGYEQYF
>NA|large|TRBV9|TRBJ1-1
TGTGCCAGCAGCGGCATGAACACTGAAGCTTTCTTT
CASSGMNTEAFF
>NA|medium-sized|TRBV5-4|TRBJ2-7
TGTGCCAGCAGCCGACAGTCAGACGACTCCTACGAGCAGTACTTC
CASSRQSDDSYEQYF
>NA|NA|TRBV29-1|TRBJ2-2
TGCAGCGTCCCCTTAGCGCGGAAGGGGACCGGGGAGCTGTTTTTT
CSVPLARKGTGELFF
>NA|once|TRBV6-1|TRBJ2-5
TGTGCCAGCAGTGAATCATGGACGAAAGAGACCCAGTACTTC
CASSESWTKETQYF
>NA|NA|TRBV29-1|TRBJ1-5
TGCAGCGTCCTGGCCGTTCGAGGACAGCCCCAGCATTTT
CSVLAVRGQPQHF
>NA|NA|TRBV10-3|TRBJ1-5
TGTGCCATCAGTGAGACCAGCAATCAGCCCCAGCATTTT
CAISETSNQPQHF
>NA|NA|TRBV19|TRBJ1-2
TGTGCCAGTAGTATAGACCGGGACCTTCGACGCTACACCTTC
CASSIDRDLRRYTF
>TRBD1|NA|TRBV27|TRBJ2-2
TGTGCCAGCAGTTTATCTACGGACAGGGGGGAGCTGTTTTTT
CASSLSTDRGELFF